This T cell receptor (beta chain) was captured in a study of T cells in Graves' hyperthyroidism and ophthalmopathy. This clonotype was counted ten times or more. Amplified regions were TCR beta CDR3 sequences from RNA transcripts. Carried out on the TCR CDR3, a first-round RT-PCR used the HTBI primer set. In TCRdb, the multiplex PCR reads were re-called with MiXCR into one record per CDR3 protein. The profile shows approximately 400,000 distinct CDR3 sequences, 15% to 18% of them singletons. This CDR3 spans 12 amino acids. V lost 4 bases and J 4 bases, leaving 7 bases between the germline ends. The germline V gene encodes CDR1 KGHDR and CDR2 SFDVKD.

The V gene is TRBV24-1, the J gene TRBJ2-7; no reliable D call. Sequenced sample: blood. The sequence came from a woman aged 18-35 years with Graves' hyperthyroidism. CDR3 DNA sequence: TGTGCCACCAGTGACGGATCATACGAGCAGTACTTC. It codes for CATSDGSYEQYF.